This TCR beta chain appears in the sequencing data of a study of shared clonotypes between healthy human individuals. Across the study: Researchers assigned three CD4 naive, three CD4 memory, two CD8 naive and one CD8 memory plate to each donor.

This clone has only one observation. No antigen is known for it. Study results and caveats: A handful of donors showed sharing of about 4.6% of naive CD4 clonotypes. In general, naive subsets displayed greater estimated richness than memory subsets did.

The data were produced by immunoSEQ multiplex PCR, yet TCRdb's version contains in-frame clones alone and is incomplete. The sample lists some 2.4 million clones; over 85% were seen once. Germline CDR1 and CDR2: LNHNV and YYDKDF (reference sequence). The V end was cut by 5 bases, the J end by 0 bases, with 19 bases between. This CDR3 region has 17 residues. The clonotype was recovered from a man aged 18-30 years in good health. Some clones in this sample may be carry-over from other donors' samples. The rearrangement links TRBV15 to TRBJ1-1; D call uncertain. What was sequenced was naive CD4+ T cells from PBMCs. This sample's subset: CD45RA+ positively selected. CDR3 DNA: TGTGCCACCAGCCTCCCTTTAACAGCCAACCTGAACACTGAAGCTTTCTTT. Translating it yields CATSLPLTANLNTEAFF.